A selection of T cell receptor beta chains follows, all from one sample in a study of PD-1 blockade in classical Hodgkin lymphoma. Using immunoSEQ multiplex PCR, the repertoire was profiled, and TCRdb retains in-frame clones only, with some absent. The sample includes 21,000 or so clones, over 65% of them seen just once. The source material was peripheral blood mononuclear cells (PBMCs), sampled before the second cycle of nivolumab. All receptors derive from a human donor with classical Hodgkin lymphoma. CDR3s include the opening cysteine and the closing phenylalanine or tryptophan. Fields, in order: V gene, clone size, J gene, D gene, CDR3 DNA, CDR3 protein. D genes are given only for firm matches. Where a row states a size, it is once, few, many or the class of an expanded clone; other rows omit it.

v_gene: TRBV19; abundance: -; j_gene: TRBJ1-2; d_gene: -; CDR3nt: TGTGCCAGTAGGGGGTTGGACGCTCCTGTTTATGGCTACACCTTC; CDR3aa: CASRGLDAPVYGYTF
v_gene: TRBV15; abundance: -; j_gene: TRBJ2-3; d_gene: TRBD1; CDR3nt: TGTGCCACCAGCAGAGATCGTTTGGGTGGTGCGGGACAGGGAATAGATACGCAGTATTTT; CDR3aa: CATSRDRLGGAGQGIDTQYF
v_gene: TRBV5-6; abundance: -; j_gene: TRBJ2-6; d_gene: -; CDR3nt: TGTGCCAGCAGCTTCAGCTCTGGGGCCAACGTCCTGACTTTC; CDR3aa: CASSFSSGANVLTF
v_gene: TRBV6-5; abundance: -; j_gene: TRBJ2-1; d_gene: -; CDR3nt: TGTGCCAGCAGTTACAGGCAGAGCTCCTACAATGAGCAGTTCTTC; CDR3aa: CASSYRQSSYNEQFF
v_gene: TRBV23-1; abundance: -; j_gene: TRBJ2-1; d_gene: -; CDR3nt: TGCGCCAGCAGTCAATGGTCTGGCCACAATGAGCAGTTCTTC; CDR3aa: CASSQWSGHNEQFF
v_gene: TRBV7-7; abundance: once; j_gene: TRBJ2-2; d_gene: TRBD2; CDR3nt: TGTGCCAGCAGCCCCTCGGGCGGGGGGACCGGGGAGCTGTTTTTT; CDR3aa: CASSPSGGGTGELFF
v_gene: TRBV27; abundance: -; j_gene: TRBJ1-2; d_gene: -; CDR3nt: TGTGCCAGCAGTCCTAGGGCAGGCTATGGCTACACCTTC; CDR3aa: CASSPRAGYGYTF
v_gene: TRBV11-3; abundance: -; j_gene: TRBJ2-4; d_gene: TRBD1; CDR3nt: TGTGCCAGCAGCTCGACAGGGGGCGAAAACATTCAGTACTTC; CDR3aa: CASSSTGGENIQYF
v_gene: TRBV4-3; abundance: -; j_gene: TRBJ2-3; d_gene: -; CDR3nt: TGCGCCAGCAGCCAGACCCGAATAGACGGGCAGGGAGATACGCAGTATTTT; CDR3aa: CASSQTRIDGQGDTQYF
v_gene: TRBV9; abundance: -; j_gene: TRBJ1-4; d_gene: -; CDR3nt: TGTGCCAGCAGCGTAGGTGGAGGGGGAGAAAAACTGTTTTTT; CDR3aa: CASSVGGGGEKLFF
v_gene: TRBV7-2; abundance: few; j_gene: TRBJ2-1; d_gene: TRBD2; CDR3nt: TGTGCCAGCAGCTTAGTTGGGGGGGGAGGGAATGAGCAGTTCTTC; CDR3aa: CASSLVGGGGNEQFF
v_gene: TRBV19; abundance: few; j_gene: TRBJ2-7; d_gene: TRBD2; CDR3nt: TGTGCCAGTAGTACCCAAAGCGGGAGTAGCGAGCAGTACTTC; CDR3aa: CASSTQSGSSEQYF
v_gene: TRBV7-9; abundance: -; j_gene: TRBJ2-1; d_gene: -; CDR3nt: TGTGCCAGCAGCTTAGCGGGACTCTCCTACAATGAGCAGTTCTTC; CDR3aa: CASSLAGLSYNEQFF
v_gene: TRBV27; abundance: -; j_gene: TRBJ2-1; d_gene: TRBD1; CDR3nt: TGTGCCAGCAGTTTATCCCGGGACAGCCACCATGAGCAGTTCTTC; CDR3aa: CASSLSRDSHHEQFF
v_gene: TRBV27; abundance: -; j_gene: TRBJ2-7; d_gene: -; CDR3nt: TGTGCCAGCAGTTTATCACGGGTGGCGGGGCCTTACGAGCAGTACTTC; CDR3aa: CASSLSRVAGPYEQYF
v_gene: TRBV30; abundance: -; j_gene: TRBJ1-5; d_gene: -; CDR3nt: TGTGCCTGGAACCCACAGGGAAATCAGCCCCAGCATTTT; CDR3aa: CAWNPQGNQPQHF
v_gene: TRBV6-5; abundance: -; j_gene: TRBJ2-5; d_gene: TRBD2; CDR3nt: TGTGCCAGCAGTTACTCACTAGCGGGGGGGCTGGAGACCCAGTACTTC; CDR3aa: CASSYSLAGGLETQYF
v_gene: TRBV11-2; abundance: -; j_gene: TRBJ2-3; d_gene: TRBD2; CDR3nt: TGTGCCAGCAGCTTAGGTCTGGGACTAGCAACAGATACGCAGTATTTT; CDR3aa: CASSLGLGLATDTQYF
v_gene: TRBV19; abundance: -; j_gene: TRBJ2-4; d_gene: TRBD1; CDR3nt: TGTGCCAGTACCACCGGACAGGGGTCGAACATTCAGTACTTC; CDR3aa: CASTTGQGSNIQYF
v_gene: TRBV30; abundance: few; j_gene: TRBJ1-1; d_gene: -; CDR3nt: TGTGCCTGGAGCGCGGGGAACACTGAAGCTTTCTTT; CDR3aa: CAWSAGNTEAFF
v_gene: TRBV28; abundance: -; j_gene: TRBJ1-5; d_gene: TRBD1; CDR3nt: TGTGCCAGCAGTTTAATCTCCACAGGGGGCGGTCAGCCCCAGCATTTT; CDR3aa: CASSLISTGGGQPQHF
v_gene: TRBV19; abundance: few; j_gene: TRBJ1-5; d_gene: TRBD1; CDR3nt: TGTGCCAGTAGTATAGTACAGGGGGAACAGCCCCAGCATTTT; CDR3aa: CASSIVQGEQPQHF
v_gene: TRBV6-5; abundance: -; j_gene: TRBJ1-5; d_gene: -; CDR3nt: TGTGCCAGCAGCGGGACTCCCGCAGCGCCCCAGCATTTT; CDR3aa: CASSGTPAAPQHF
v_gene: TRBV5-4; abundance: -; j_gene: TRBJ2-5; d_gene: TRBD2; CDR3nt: TGTGCCAGCAGCCCGGGTGGGCTAGCGGGGGCTTATCAGACCCAGTACTTC; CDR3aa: CASSPGGLAGAYQTQYF
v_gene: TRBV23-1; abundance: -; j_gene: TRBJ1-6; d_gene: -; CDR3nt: TGCGCCAGCAGTCAATCAAGGCAGGGCTGTTTCTCGGGCCGACCAGCACCCCTCCACTTT; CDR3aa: CASSQSRQGCFSGRPAPLHF
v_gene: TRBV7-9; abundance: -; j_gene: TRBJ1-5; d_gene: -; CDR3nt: TGTGCCAGCAGCTTCGGACAGAGCAATCAGCCCCAGCATTTT; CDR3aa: CASSFGQSNQPQHF
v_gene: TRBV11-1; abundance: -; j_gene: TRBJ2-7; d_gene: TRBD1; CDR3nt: TGTGCCAGCAGATCAAGCCCGGACAGGTTCTACGAGCAGTACTTC; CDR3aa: CASRSSPDRFYEQYF
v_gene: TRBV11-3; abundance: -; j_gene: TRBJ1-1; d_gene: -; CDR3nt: TGTGCCAGCAGTCTAGGGGGGGTGGAGAACACTGAAGCTTTCTTT; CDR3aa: CASSLGGVENTEAFF
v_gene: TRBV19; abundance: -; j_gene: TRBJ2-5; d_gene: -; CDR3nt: TGTGCCAGTAGTCCTCGGGGCCCCCGAGAGACCCAGTACTTC; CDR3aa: CASSPRGPRETQYF
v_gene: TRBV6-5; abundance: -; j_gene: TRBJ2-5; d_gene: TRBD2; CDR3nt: TGTGCCAGCAGTTACCAGGGACTATGGTCAATTGAGACCCAGTACTTC; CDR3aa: CASSYQGLWSIETQYF
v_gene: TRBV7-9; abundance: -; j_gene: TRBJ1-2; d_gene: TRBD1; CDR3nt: TGTGCCAGCAGCTCGGGGCAGGGGGCTAAGTATGGCTACACCTTC; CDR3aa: CASSSGQGAKYGYTF
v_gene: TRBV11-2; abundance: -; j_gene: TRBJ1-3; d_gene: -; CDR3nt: TGTGCCAGCAGCTTCAGTGACTCTGGAAACACCATATATTTT; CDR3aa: CASSFSDSGNTIYF
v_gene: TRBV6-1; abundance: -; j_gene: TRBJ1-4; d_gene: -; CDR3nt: TGTGCCAGCAGTGAAGAATCCCCAGGGTATAATGAAAAACTGTTTTTT; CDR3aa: CASSEESPGYNEKLFF
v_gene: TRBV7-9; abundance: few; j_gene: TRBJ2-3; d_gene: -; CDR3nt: TGTGCCAGCAGCCCAACAGAAATCACAGATACGCAGTATTTT; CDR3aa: CASSPTEITDTQYF
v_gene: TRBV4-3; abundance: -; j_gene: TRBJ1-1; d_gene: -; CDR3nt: TGCGCCAGCAGACTCGCTGCCGTGAACACTGAAGCTTTCTTT; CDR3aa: CASRLAAVNTEAFF
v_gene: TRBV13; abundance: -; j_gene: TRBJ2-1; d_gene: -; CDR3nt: TGTGCCAGCAGCTTAACGAGCGGAGCCCCCGTGAATGAGCAGTTCTTC; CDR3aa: CASSLTSGAPVNEQFF
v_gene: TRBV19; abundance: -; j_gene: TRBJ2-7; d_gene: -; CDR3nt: TGTGCCAGTAGTATAGCGGAATCCTACGAGCAGTACTTC; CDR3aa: CASSIAESYEQYF
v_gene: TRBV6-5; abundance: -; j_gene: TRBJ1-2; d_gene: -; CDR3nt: TGTGCCAGCAGTGAAAGGTACAGGGAGGGCTACACCTTC; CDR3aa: CASSERYREGYTF
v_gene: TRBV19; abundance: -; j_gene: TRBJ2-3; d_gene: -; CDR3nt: TGTGCCAGTAGTATAGGGGCGGGGGCGACGCAGTATTTT; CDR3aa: CASSIGAGATQYF
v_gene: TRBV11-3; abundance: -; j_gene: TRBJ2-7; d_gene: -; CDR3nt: TGTGCCAGTAGCCGACAGGCCAGCTCCTACGAGCAGTACTTC; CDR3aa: CASSRQASSYEQYF
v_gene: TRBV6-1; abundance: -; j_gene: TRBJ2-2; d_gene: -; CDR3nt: TGTGCCAGCAGGGGGGAGGAGCTGTTTTTT; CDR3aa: CASRGEELFF
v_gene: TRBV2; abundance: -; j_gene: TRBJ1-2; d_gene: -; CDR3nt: TGTGCCAGCAGTGAACGTCTAACGGCTTCTCTTAACTATGGCTACACCTTC; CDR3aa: CASSERLTASLNYGYTF
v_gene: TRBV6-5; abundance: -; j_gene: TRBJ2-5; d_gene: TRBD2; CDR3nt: TGTGCCACCCTAGCGGGAGGGGAGACCCAGTACTTC; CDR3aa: CATLAGGETQYF
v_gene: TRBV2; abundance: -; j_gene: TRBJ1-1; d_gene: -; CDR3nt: TGTGCCAGCAGGCAAGGTCATCCCATAGGACGGAACACTGAAGCTTTCTTT; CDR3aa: CASRQGHPIGRNTEAFF
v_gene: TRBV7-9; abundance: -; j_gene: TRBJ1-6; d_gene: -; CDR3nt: TGTGCCAGCAGCCCACAGGAAAGCTCCTATAATTCACCCCTCCACTTT; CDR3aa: CASSPQESSYNSPLHF
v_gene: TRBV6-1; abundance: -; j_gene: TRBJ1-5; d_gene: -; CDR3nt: TGTGCCAGCAGTGACAACCCCAATCAGCCCCAGCATTTT; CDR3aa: CASSDNPNQPQHF
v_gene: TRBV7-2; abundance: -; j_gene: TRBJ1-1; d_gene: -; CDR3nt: TGTGCCAGCAGCTTAGTGCAGGGGCAAACTGAAGCTTTCTTT; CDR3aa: CASSLVQGQTEAFF
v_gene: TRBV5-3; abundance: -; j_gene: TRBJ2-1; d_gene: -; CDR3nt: TGTGCCAGAAGTTTTGAGCAGTTCTTC; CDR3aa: CARSFEQFF
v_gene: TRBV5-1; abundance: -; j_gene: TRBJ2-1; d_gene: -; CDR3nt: TGCGCCAGCAGCTTGGTAGGGGGGGCCTGGGATGAGCAGTTCTTC; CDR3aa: CASSLVGGAWDEQFF
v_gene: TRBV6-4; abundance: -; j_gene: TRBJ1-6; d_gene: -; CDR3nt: TGTGCCACCCCTGGCCATAGGGCGGATAATTCACCCCTCCACTTT; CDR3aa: CATPGHRADNSPLHF
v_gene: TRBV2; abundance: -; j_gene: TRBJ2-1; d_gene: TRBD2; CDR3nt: TGTGCCAGCAGTAACTTCTATTACCTTCTAGCGGGAGAACCAGGTGAGCAGTTCTTC; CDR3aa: CASSNFYYLLAGEPGEQFF
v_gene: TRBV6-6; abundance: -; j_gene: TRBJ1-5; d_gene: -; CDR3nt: TGTGCCAGCGGCCAGCCCCAGCATTTT; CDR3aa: CASGQPQHF
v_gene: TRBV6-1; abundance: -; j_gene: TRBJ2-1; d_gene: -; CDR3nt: TGTGCCAGCAGTGCTTGGGGCCCCCCTAGCTCCTACAATGAGCAGTTCTTC; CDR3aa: CASSAWGPPSSYNEQFF
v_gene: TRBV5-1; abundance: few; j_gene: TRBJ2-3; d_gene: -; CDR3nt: TGCGCCAGCAGCTTGGGCGGGACCACAGATACGCAGTATTTT; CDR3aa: CASSLGGTTDTQYF
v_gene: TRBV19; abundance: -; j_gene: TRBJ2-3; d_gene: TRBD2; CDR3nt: TGTGCCAGTAGTATCCTGAGACTAGCGGGGTCCACAGATACGCAGTATTTT; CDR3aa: CASSILRLAGSTDTQYF